These 27 T cell receptor beta chains were sequenced from one sample in a study of T cells in Graves' hyperthyroidism and ophthalmopathy. What was amplified from RNA transcripts were TCR beta CDR3 regions. A set of HTBI primers served as the primers for a first-round RT-PCR of the TCR CDR3. TCRdb independently ran MiXCR on the multiplex PCR reads; one entry per CDR3 protein. The sample holds some 250,000 distinct CDR3 sequences; 12% to 15% are singletons and the top ten take about 30%. Sequencing used blood. The receptors originated from a woman aged 45-60 years with Graves' hyperthyroidism that later progressed to Graves' ophthalmopathy.

Ten or more counts support this clonotype. The V gene is TRBV6-1, the J gene TRBJ2-2; D remains unclear. The CDR3 consists of 16 residues. V was shortened by 1 base and J by 0 bases, with 9 bases between the two germline ends. Germline V gene data show CDR1 as MNHNS and CDR2 as SASEGT. This CDR3 is CASSEVIATNTGELFF. The CDR3 DNA is TGTGCCAGCAGTGAAGTGATAGCCACGAACACCGGGGAGCTGTTTTTT.

This chain links TRBV20-1 with TRBJ1-5, with D tentatively TRBD1 (5 bases). V lost 1 base and J 5 bases, leaving 18 bases between the germline ends. Germline V CDR1 and CDR2: DFQATT, SNEGSKA (reference sequence). The CDR3 loop spans 16 amino acids. CDR3 residues: CSARGTGRGEDQPQHF. The CDR3 bases are TGCAGTGCTAGAGGCACAGGCAGAGGTGAGGATCAGCCCCAGCATTTT.

This clonotype was picked up many times. The chain couples TRBV11-2 to TRBJ2-5; tentatively, D is TRBD1 or TRBD2 (5 bases each). Germline V gene lookup returns CDR1 SGHAT and CDR2 FQNNGV. CDR3 length: 16 residues. Trimming removed 1 base at V and 3 bases at J, with 15 bases between. The CDR3 here is CASSLGFAGTEETQYF. CDR3 sequence (DNA): TGTGCCAGCAGCTTAGGATTCGCAGGGACCGAAGAGACCCAGTACTTC.

A few counts support this clonotype. The chain is built from TRBV20-1 and TRBJ2-4, with 10 nucleotides matching TRBD2. CDR3 length: 17 amino acids. The V gene end was trimmed by 3 bases and the J gene end by 0 bases; junction bases not matched to a gene: 8. Germline lookup yields CDR1 DFQATT and CDR2 SNEGSKA (reference sequence). The CDR3 region is CSARSSGRALAKNIQYF. CDR3 DNA sequence: TGCAGTGCTAGGTCCAGCGGGAGGGCTCTAGCCAAAAACATTCAGTACTTC.

The table lists this clonotype with many counts. V is TRBV6-1 and J is TRBJ2-3, with D tentatively TRBD2 (6 bases). Trimming pared 5 bases from V and 0 bases from J, leaving 9 bases between. CDR3 length: 14 residues. CDR1 is MNHNS, CDR2 SASEGT, per germline. The CDR3: CASSYSGSTDTQYF. Here the CDR3 DNA reads TGTGCCAGCAGTTATAGCGGAAGCACAGATACGCAGTATTTT.

This clonotype appeared many times. The chain joins TRBV28 to TRBJ1-1; TRBD1 matches at 9 bases. CDR3 size: 11 residues. The germline V gene encodes CDR1 MDHEN and CDR2 SYDVKM. The junction had 1 base not matched to a gene; V was cut back by 3 bases and J by 11 bases. The CDR3 here is CASSFGQGAFF. CDR3 bases: TGTGCCAGCAGTTTTGGACAGGGGGCTTTCTTT. The variable domain in full, with the rest retrieved from reference TRBV28 and TRBJ1-1, is DVKVTQSSRYLVKRTGEKVFLECVQDMDHENMFWYRQDPGLGLRLIYFSYDVKMKEKGDIPEGYSVSREKKERFSLILESASTNQTSMYLCASSFGQGAFFGQGTRLTVV.

Points on this clonotype: Being one base from a much bigger clone, this may be a read error. The chain couples TRBV2 to TRBJ1-1; D ambiguous. The germline CDR1 and CDR2 sequences are SNHLY and FYNNEI. The CDR3 runs to 14 residues. V was cut by 7 bases and J by 3 bases, with 15 bases left in between. The CDR3 DNA reads TGTGCCAGCAAGGCTCCGCAGCCCTACACTGAAGCTTTCTTT. Its protein is CASKAPQPYTEAFF.

This clonotype has ten or more counts. The genes are TRBV5-1 and TRBJ2-3, with TRBD2 as a possible D gene (6 bases). The CDR3 is made up of 15 amino acids. Per the germline V gene, CDR1 is SGHRS and CDR2 is YFSETQ. V lost 0 bases and J 6 bases, leaving 14 bases between the germline ends. The CDR3 reads CASSLEVGGRDTQYF. The CDR3 DNA follows: TGCGCCAGCAGCTTGGAAGTAGGAGGGAGGGATACGCAGTATTTT.

A few counts support this clonotype. The chain carries TRBV29-1 and TRBJ2-3; D uncertain. Between the trimmed V and J ends, which lost 6 bases and 7 bases, there was a span of 14 bases. CDR3 length: 12 residues. Germline CDR1 SQVTM, CDR2 ANQGSEA. The chain's CDR3 is CSVSPPRNTQYF. The DNA for the CDR3 is TGCAGCGTCAGCCCCCCGCGGAATACGCAGTATTTT.

The V and J genes are TRBV10-3 and TRBJ2-3; a weak D match, TRBD1 (6 bases). Germline values: CDR1 ENHRY, CDR2 SYGVKD. V dropped 6 bases and J dropped 3 bases, with 16 bases sitting between them. The CDR3 is 15 residues long. The CDR3 bases are TGTGCCATCAGGTTACAGGGTGTATTGACAGATACGCAGTATTTT. Residues: CAIRLQGVLTDTQYF.

This clonotype has at least ten counts. The chain has TRBV27 and TRBJ2-1, with 10 bases matching TRBD1. CDR1 is MNHEY, CDR2 SMNVEV, per germline (reference sequence). The CDR3 totals 15 residues. Losses at the gene ends were 2 bases for V and 7 bases for J; bases not matched to a gene: 5. The CDR3 region has the DNA TGTGCCAGCAGTTTACCACGGACAGGGGGAAATGAGCAGTTCTTC. Encoded protein: CASSLPRTGGNEQFF.

This clonotype was seen at least ten times. The V and J genes are TRBV6-5 and TRBJ1-1; D call uncertain. V was pared by 2 bases and J by 2 bases, with 9 bases between. The CDR3 is made up of 14 amino acids. Germline V lookup: CDR1 MNHEY, CDR2 SVGAGI. DNA of the CDR3: TGTGCCAGCAGTTACGCGGCAGGTAACACTGAAGCTTTCTTT. Translating gives CASSYAAGNTEAFF.

The chain uses TRBV28 and TRBJ2-2; 9 bases line up with TRBD1. The CDR3 totals 16 residues. V dropped 1 base and J dropped 4; count of bases not matched to a gene: 4. Germline loops: CDR1 MDHEN, CDR2 SYDVKM. The CDR3 region has the DNA TGTGCCAGCAGTTTATTACAGGGGGCGAGCACCGGGGAGCTGTTTTTT. This gives the protein CASSLLQGASTGELFF.

This clonotype was detected many times. This chain uses TRBV7-2 with TRBJ2-1; D not resolved. Germline CDR1 and CDR2: SGHTA and FQGNSA. This CDR3 is 13 amino acids long. The V gene lost 4 bases and the J gene lost 6 bases, with 10 bases spanning the gap. CDR3 sequence: CASSYPWGNEQFF. CDR3 bases: TGTGCCAGCAGCTACCCCTGGGGCAATGAGCAGTTCTTC.

There are many counts of this clonotype. This sequence joins TRBV11-2 and TRBJ2-3; 7 positions agree with TRBD2. This CDR3 spans 13 amino acids. The V gene's germline CDR1 is SGHAT and CDR2 FQNNGV. V trimming: 3 bases; J trimming: 11 bases; junction bases outside the gene matches: 8. The CDR3 bases are TGTGCCAGCAGCTTTACGGGGGGACTTTTGCAGTATTTT. Protein: CASSFTGGLLQYF.

This clonotype was observed at least ten times. V gene TRBV28 combines with J gene TRBJ2-3; 11 bases match TRBD2. V lost 5 bases to trimming and J lost 4 bases; unmatched junction nucleotides: 17. The CDR3 sequence is 19 residues long. From germline, CDR1 is MDHEN and CDR2 SYDVKM. The CDR3 region is CASSHYLTSGSESADTQYF. CDR3 nucleotides: TGTGCCAGCAGTCACTACCTTACTAGCGGGAGTGAGAGTGCAGATACGCAGTATTTT. Full variable domain (missing parts from reference TRBV28 and TRBJ2-3): DVKVTQSSRYLVKRTGEKVFLECVQDMDHENMFWYRQDPGLGLRLIYFSYDVKMKEKGDIPEGYSVSREKKERFSLILESASTNQTSMYLCASSHYLTSGSESADTQYFGPGTRLTVL.

This clonotype was seen at least ten times. This sequence joins TRBV6-1 and TRBJ2-5, with 7 bases fitting TRBD2. V trimming: 10 bases; J trimming: 5 bases; junction bases outside the gene matches: 7. The CDR3 is made up of 12 amino acids. The germline V gene has CDR1 MNHNS and CDR2 SASEGT. CDR3 sequence: CATGGTWETQYF. Here the CDR3 DNA reads TGTGCCACCGGGGGGACTTGGGAGACCCAGTACTTC.

Many counts were recorded for this clonotype. V gene TRBV28 combines with J gene TRBJ2-5; D remains ambiguous. The CDR3 contains 12 residues. Trimming cost V 7 bases and J 5 bases, with 11 bases left between them. Germline CDR1 MDHEN, CDR2 SYDVKM. Here the CDR3 reads CASKGTGETQYF. Written as DNA, the CDR3 is TGTGCCAGCAAGGGAACCGGGGAGACCCAGTACTTC.

This clonotype has a count of ten or more. The chain has TRBV12-3 or TRBV12-4 and TRBJ2-1, with D perhaps TRBD1 (5 bases). The CDR3 has 14 amino acids. V was clipped by 6 bases and J by 8 bases, with 17 bases between them. The CDR3 here is CASSPPGLGDEQFF. CDR3 bases: TGTGCCAGCAGCCCTCCGGGTTTAGGGGATGAGCAGTTCTTC.

This clonotype appeared many times. The chain couples TRBV3-1 to TRBJ2-3, with D unclear. The CDR3 sequence is 12 residues long. The V end lost 4 bases, the J end lost 9 bases, and 11 bases lay between the germline ends. CDR1 is LGHDT and CDR2 is YNNKEL in the germline V gene (reference sequence). The CDR3 DNA reads TGTGCCAGCAGCCCCTCCTCCGGGACGCAGTATTTT. This encodes CASSPSSGTQYF.

This clonotype was seen at least ten times. The J gene is TRBJ2-1, the V gene TRBV12-3 or TRBV12-4; 8 bases map to TRBD2. This CDR3 has 19 residues. V trimming: 2 bases; J trimming: 1 base; junction bases outside the gene matches: 13. The CDR3 region is CASSLPGLGAYSSYNEQFF. As DNA, the CDR3 is TGTGCCAGCAGTTTACCGGGACTAGGGGCTTATAGTTCCTACAATGAGCAGTTCTTC.

In its sample, this clonotype was seen many times. The V call is TRBV28, the J call TRBJ2-3; 9 bases map to TRBD2. V gave up 4 bases and J gave up 4 bases; unmatched junction bases: 9. The germline gives CDR1 MDHEN, CDR2 SYDVKM. This CDR3 has 16 residues. The CDR3 DNA follows: TGTGCCAGCAGTTCCCCTTTAGCGGGAGATGCAGATACGCAGTATTTT. As protein: CASSSPLAGDADTQYF.

This clonotype was observed at least ten times. The genes are TRBV6-5 and TRBJ1-1; TRBD1 is a possible D gene (6 bases). V was shortened by 0 bases and J by 7 bases, with 15 bases between the two germline ends. The CDR3 spans 15 residues. In germline, CDR1 is MNHEY, CDR2 SVGAGI. The CDR3 DNA reads as TGTGCCAGCAGTTACTCGGAGGGTAGCAGGGGTGAAGCTTTCTTT. It yields the protein CASSYSEGSRGEAFF.

This clonotype was counted many times. The rearrangement uses TRBV5-1 and TRBJ2-3; 11 positions match TRBD2. With V trimmed by 4 bases and J by 6 bases, 13 bases remained unmatched. CDR3 length equals 17 residues. Germline values: CDR1 SGHRS, CDR2 YFSETQ. The CDR3 DNA reads TGCGCCAGCAGCCCCGAGCTAGCGGGAGGAGGTGTCGATACGCAGTATTTT. Translated, it gives CASSPELAGGGVDTQYF.

There are a few counts of this clonotype. The chain has TRBV7-6 and TRBJ1-4; no clear D gene. The CDR3 contains 15 residues. Trimming removed 1 base at V and 5 bases at J, with 11 bases between. Germline CDR1 is SGHVS and CDR2 is FNYEAQ. CDR3 in DNA: TGTGCCAGCAGCTTAGAGGGAGCCTTCAATGAAAAACTGTTTTTT. Residues: CASSLEGAFNEKLFF. Looking up the rest from reference TRBV7-6 and TRBJ1-4 gives the full variable domain: GAGVSQSPRYKVTKRGQDVALRCDPISGHVSLYWYRQALGQGPEFLTYFNYEAQQDKSGLPNDRFSAERPEGSISTLTIQRTEQRDSAMYRCASSLEGAFNEKLFFGSGTQLSVL.

This clonotype was found many times. V gene TRBV6-1 combines with J gene TRBJ2-1, with D tentatively TRBD1 (5 bases). V was shortened by 2 bases and J by 6 bases, with 8 bases between the two germline ends. Germline lookup yields CDR1 MNHNS and CDR2 SASEGT. The CDR3 has 13 residues. DNA for the CDR3: TGTGCCAGCAGTGAACAGGGCCCCAATGAGCAGTTCTTC. Protein sequence: CASSEQGPNEQFF.

Note on this clonotype: A read error may be the cause here, since a much bigger clone is one base away. The V call is TRBV9, the J call TRBJ1-6; no definite D call. The CDR3 consists of 15 residues. Per germline, CDR1 SGDLS and CDR2 YYNGEE. The CDR3 bases are TGTGCCGGCAGCGCCTCAAGCGGGTATAATTCACCCCTCCACTTT. The encoded protein is CAGSASSGYNSPLHF.